Following are 30 T cell receptor beta chains from one sample sequenced in a study of OX40 agonist ivuxolimab in advanced cancers. The assay was immunoSEQ multiplex PCR, and TCRdb's table has in-frame clones only and misses some. This sample yields 15,000 to 20,000 clones, of which 80% to 90% are seen a single time; 60% to 65% belongs to the top ten. The sequencing used CD4+ or CD8+ T cells sorted from blood, collected in a trial of the OX40 agonist ivuxolimab. All receptors come from an adult with an advanced solid tumor such as melanoma, head and neck, liver or kidney cancer.

This sequence joins TRBV27 and TRBJ2-7, with D unclear. Trimming left V 5 bases short and J 1 base short, with 6 bases between. The CDR3 totals 12 residues. Germline values: CDR1 MNHEY, CDR2 SMNVEV (reference sequence). The CDR3 protein is CASSTGSYEQYF. The CDR3 region has the DNA TGTGCCAGCAGTACGGGTTCCTACGAGCAGTACTTC.

This clone has just a few counts. The V call is TRBV28, the J call TRBJ2-7; D may be TRBD1 (5 bases). The CDR3 covers 13 residues. Per the germline V gene, CDR1 is MDHEN and CDR2 is SYDVKM. Between the trimmed V and J ends, which lost 7 bases and 3 bases, there was a span of 13 bases. CDR3 residues: CASTPTALYEQYF. In DNA form, the CDR3 reads TGTGCCAGCACCCCGACAGCACTCTACGAGCAGTACTTC.

The chain links TRBV30 to TRBJ2-1, with 16 bases lining up with TRBD2. The germline gives CDR1 GTSNPN, CDR2 SVGIG (reference sequence). The length of the CDR3 is 18 residues. The ends lost 8 bases at V and 4 bases at J; junction bases unmatched: 14. In nucleotides, the CDR3 is TGTGCCAAATCCGGGACTAGCGGGAGGGCCGTACCTTACAATGAGCAGTTCTTC. This encodes CAKSGTSGRAVPYNEQFF.

The rearrangement joins TRBV21-1 to TRBJ2-7; the D call of TRBD1 is as the table states it, not checked on the DNA. TRBV21-1 corresponds to a pseudogene. The CDR3 totals 14 residues. The CDR3 sequence: CASSKCPRDYEQYF. CDR3 DNA: TGTGCCAGCAGCAAATGCCCCAGGGACTACGAGCAGTACTTC.

Comment on this clone: Other DNA sequences in the sample encode the same CDR3. J is TRBJ2-7 and V is TRBV11-2; D perhaps matches TRBD1 (6 bases). Germline V CDR1 and CDR2: SGHAT, FQNNGV. The CDR3 is 13 amino acids. Trimming cost V 5 bases and J 2 bases, with 10 bases left between them. CDR3 region: CASSPTGPYEQYF. The CDR3 DNA follows: TGTGCCAGCAGCCCGACAGGCCCCTACGAGCAGTACTTC.

V and J are TRBV27 and TRBJ2-3; D is unclear. Germline values: CDR1 MNHEY, CDR2 SMNVEV (reference sequence). Between the trimmed V and J ends, which lost 6 bases and 3 bases, there was a span of 13 bases. There are 14 residues in the CDR3. The CDR3 nucleotides read TGTGCCAGCAGCTCCGCAGGAGCAACAGATACGCAGTATTTT. This codes for CASSSAGATDTQYF.

The V and J genes are TRBV2 and TRBJ1-5, with D possibly matching TRBD1 (6 bases). The CDR3 totals 15 residues. Germline CDR1 reads SNHLY; CDR2 reads FYNNEI. The germline V and J ends were trimmed by 6 bases and 1 base, with 13 bases remaining between them. The DNA for the CDR3 is TGTGCCAGCAGGGGGGTAGGGGGAAGCAATCAGCCCCAGCATTTT. This sequence encodes CASRGVGGSNQPQHF.

This clone counts as medium-sized. The chain has TRBV6-1 and TRBJ2-1, with 9 bases matching TRBD1. CDR3 length: 14 residues. The V segment lost 3 bases and the J segment 8 bases; nucleotides outside the gene matches: 5. The germline V gene encodes CDR1 MNHNS and CDR2 SASEGT. CDR3 coding DNA: TGTGCCAGCAGTGACCGGACAGGGGTGGATGAGCAGTTCTTC. Its translation: CASSDRTGVDEQFF.

V is TRBV4-1 and J is TRBJ2-7; maybe TRBD2 (6 bases). The CDR3 covers 18 residues. Deletions cut 1 base from V and 0 bases from J, with 19 bases between. Germline CDR1 reads MGHRA; CDR2 reads YSYEKL. In DNA form, the CDR3 reads TGCGCCAGCAGCCAAGGAGTTTCCGGCGGGATCCTCTCCTACGAGCAGTACTTC. This translates into CASSQGVSGGILSYEQYF.

This clone was counted a single time. V gene TRBV7-9 combines with J gene TRBJ2-1, with TRBD2 matching 12 bases. The length of the CDR3 is 14 residues. The V gene's germline CDR1 is SEHNR and CDR2 FQNEAQ (reference sequence). Germline trimming cut 4 bases from V and 7 bases from J; bases unmatched to any gene: 2. The CDR3 DNA follows: TGTGCCAGCAGCTCTAGCGGGGGGGCTAATGAGCAGTTCTTC. Protein: CASSSSGGANEQFF.

This clone occurred a few times. CDR3 loop: CASTPGTRRPYEQYF. The CDR3 DNA reads as TGTGCCAGCACTCCCGGGACCCGGAGACCCTACGAGCAGTACTTC. The chain joins TRBV6-1 to TRBJ2-7; the D gene could be TRBD1 or TRBD2 (5 bases each). CDR3 size: 15 residues. The germline V gene encodes CDR1 MNHNS and CDR2 SASEGT. Deletions cut 7 bases from V and 2 bases from J, with 18 bases between.

This sequence joins TRBV27 and TRBJ2-7; 8 bases map to TRBD1. Germline V CDR1 and CDR2: MNHEY, SMNVEV (reference sequence). The CDR3 length is 15 residues. With V trimmed by 5 bases and J by 7 bases, 13 bases remained unmatched. CDR3 sequence reads: CASSPRTGPSSEQYF. CDR3 nucleotides: TGTGCCAGCAGTCCTCGGACAGGGCCCTCCTCGGAGCAGTACTTC.

This chain uses TRBV2 with TRBJ2-1, with 8 nucleotides matching TRBD1. The CDR3 has 20 amino acids. Germline V gene sequence: CDR1 SNHLY, CDR2 FYNNEI. V trimming: 1 base; J trimming: 0 bases; junction bases outside the gene matches: 14. CDR3 residues: CASSEVVGQGIGSSYNEQFF. In DNA form, the CDR3 reads TGTGCCAGCAGTGAAGTTGTAGGACAGGGCATCGGTAGCTCCTACAATGAGCAGTTCTTC.

This chain connects TRBV18 to TRBJ2-7; tentatively, D is TRBD1 (6 bases). The CDR3 loop spans 17 amino acids. Germline V CDR1 and CDR2: KGHSH, LQKENI. V was clipped by 4 bases and J by 5 bases, with 24 bases between them. Here the CDR3 DNA reads TGTGCCAGCTCACTGTCCCCAGGGGTCGGCGTTAGGGACGAGCAGTACTTC. Amino acids: CASSLSPGVGVRDEQYF.

The gene calls are TRBV10-2 and TRBJ1-2; maybe TRBD1 (5 bases). CDR1 is WSHSY, CDR2 SAAADI, per germline. The germline V and J ends were trimmed by 1 base and 8 bases, with 17 bases remaining between them. This CDR3 is built from 15 residues. The CDR3 DNA reads TGCGCCAGCAGTGAGTACGAAGGGGCCAACCGGGGCTACACCTTC. Translated, it gives CASSEYEGANRGYTF.

The chain recombines TRBV27 with TRBJ2-3; 8 nucleotides agree with TRBD1. The CDR3 has 17 residues. The V gene's germline CDR1 is MNHEY and CDR2 SMNVEV (reference sequence). Germline trimming cut 8 bases from V and 2 bases from J; bases unmatched to any gene: 15. CDR3 loop: CASFPGQGPTITDTQYF. Here the CDR3 DNA reads TGTGCCAGCTTCCCCGGACAGGGCCCTACTATCACAGATACGCAGTATTTT.

The chain has TRBV19 and TRBJ2-1; TRBD2 matches at 11 bases. Trimming at V came to 5 bases and at J to 7 bases, leaving 10 bases not matched to a gene. The CDR3 spans 16 residues. Germline-derived CDR1 and CDR2 are LNHDA and SQIVND (reference sequence). CDR3 residues: CASSWVLAGERNEQFF. CDR3 coding DNA: TGTGCCAGTAGTTGGGTACTAGCGGGAGAACGAAATGAGCAGTTCTTC.

The chain joins TRBV7-2 to TRBJ2-7, with TRBD2 identical over 9 bases. Germline values: CDR1 SGHTA, CDR2 FQGNSA. The CDR3 is made up of 14 amino acids. V dropped 5 bases and J dropped 6; count of bases not matched to a gene: 8. Here the CDR3 DNA reads TGTGCCAGCAGCCCGGGACTAGCTCCTCTCGAGCAGTACTTC. Its protein is CASSPGLAPLEQYF.

The V call is TRBV11-2, the J call TRBJ2-3, with TRBD1 identical over 8 bases. The V and J ends lost 4 bases and 0 bases, in that order; junction bases with no gene match: 0. Germline CDR1 SGHAT, CDR2 FQNNGV. The CDR3 spans 14 residues. For the CDR3, the DNA is TGTGCCAGCAGCTGGACAGGGAGCACAGATACGCAGTATTTT. Encoded protein: CASSWTGSTDTQYF. Filled out from reference TRBV11-2 and TRBJ2-3, the complete variable domain reads EAGVAQSPRYKIIEKRQSVAFWCNPISGHATLYWYQQILGQGPKLLIQFQNNGVVDDSQLPKDRFSAERLKGVDSTLKIQPAKLEDSAVYLCASSWTGSTDTQYFGPGTRLTVL.

This chain links TRBV30 with TRBJ1-1; TRBD1 is a possible D gene (5 bases). This CDR3 is built from 15 residues. V was pared by 5 bases and J by 7 bases, with 23 bases between. In germline, CDR1 is GTSNPN, CDR2 SVGIG (reference sequence). CDR3 region: CAWGGDPQPPNEAFF. As DNA, the CDR3 is TGTGCCTGGGGGGGTGACCCCCAGCCACCAAATGAAGCTTTCTTT.

The sample holds many counts of this clone. The chain combines TRBV10-3 with TRBJ1-2; TRBD1 matches 11 bases. The junction had 15 bases not matched to a gene; V was cut back by 6 bases and J by 6 bases. This CDR3 comprises 17 residues. Germline loops: CDR1 ENHRY, CDR2 SYGVKD. The CDR3 sequence is CAISNRDRGAANHGYTF. Here the CDR3 DNA reads TGTGCCATCAGCAACCGGGACAGGGGGGCGGCGAACCATGGCTACACCTTC.

The sample holds a few counts of this clone. The chain recombines TRBV6-4 with TRBJ2-1, with TRBD2 identical over 11 bases. Germline lookup yields CDR1 MRHNA and CDR2 SNTAGT. With 5 bases clipped from V and 6 bases from J, the junction kept 3 bases outside the gene matches. The CDR3 extends over 14 amino acids. The CDR3 here is CASSLAGGVNEQFF. The DNA for the CDR3 is TGTGCCAGCAGTTTAGCGGGAGGGGTCAATGAGCAGTTCTTC.

The chain employs TRBV2 and TRBJ2-1, with D possibly being TRBD2 (6 bases). The CDR3 length is 14 residues. V dropped 10 bases and J dropped 0 bases, with 13 bases sitting between them. Looked up from germline, CDR1 is SNHLY and CDR2 is FYNNEI. Here the CDR3 reads CATRDSSSYNEQFF. In nucleotides, the CDR3 is TGTGCCACCAGGGACTCCAGCTCCTACAATGAGCAGTTCTTC.

The rearrangement uses TRBV11-2 and TRBJ2-1; 7 bases agree with TRBD1. The trim removed 7 bases at V and 3 bases at J, leaving 12 bases unmatched. The length of the CDR3 is 16 residues. Germline assignment: CDR1 SGHAT and CDR2 FQNNGV. The CDR3 spells CASTTQGVRIYNEQFF. In DNA, the CDR3 is TGTGCCAGCACTACTCAGGGGGTACGCATCTACAATGAGCAGTTCTTC.

This clone was observed a few times. This rearrangement joins TRBV28 to TRBJ2-1; D call uncertain. The CDR3 runs 14 residues. V gave up 3 bases and J gave up 7 bases, with 13 bases separating them. Germline assignment: CDR1 MDHEN and CDR2 SYDVKM. The DNA for the CDR3 is TGTGCCAGCAGTTTTTTCGGCCTTGGGAATGAGCAGTTCTTC. Translation gives CASSFFGLGNEQFF. Using reference TRBV28 and TRBJ2-1 for the parts outside the CDR3, the full variable domain is DVKVTQSSRYLVKRTGEKVFLECVQDMDHENMFWYRQDPGLGLRLIYFSYDVKMKEKGDIPEGYSVSREKKERFSLILESASTNQTSMYLCASSFFGLGNEQFFGPGTRLTVL.

This chain connects TRBV5-4 to TRBJ2-7; the match to TRBD2 covers 11 bases. Germline CDR1 SGHNT, CDR2 YYREEE (reference sequence). This CDR3 comprises 15 residues. V shed 6 bases and J 6 bases; nucleotides not matched to a gene: 11. The DNA for the CDR3 is TGTGCCAGCACCCTTGGAACTAGCGGGAGATCCGAGCAGTACTTC. Its protein product is CASTLGTSGRSEQYF.

The rearrangement uses TRBV5-1 and TRBJ2-1; 12 bases are a match to TRBD2. CDR1 is SGHRS, CDR2 YFSETQ, per germline. With V trimmed by 3 bases and J by 3 bases, 4 bases remained unmatched. The CDR3 spans 16 residues. The CDR3 nucleotides are TGCGCCAGCAGCTCCCGACTAGCGGGAGTCTACAATGAGCAGTTCTTC. Its protein is CASSSRLAGVYNEQFF.

In regard to this clone: One junction end does not reproduce the germline sequence, and a read error may be involved. The chain combines TRBV18 with TRBJ2-2, with D perhaps matching TRBD1 (6 bases). The CDR3 covers 17 residues. CDR1 is KGHSH and CDR2 is LQKENI in the germline V gene. The CDR3 DNA reads TGTGCCAGCTCACCACCTGGGGGAGTTAGGGACACCGGGAAGCTGTTTTTT. This translates into CASSPPGGVRDTGKLFF. Full variable domain (rest looked up from reference TRBV18 and TRBJ2-2): NAGVMQNPRHLVRRRGQEARLRCSPMKGHSHVYWYRQLPEEGLKFMVYLQKENIIDESGMPKERFSAEFPKEGPSILRIQQVVRGDSAAYFCASSPPGGVRDTGKLFFGEGSRLTVL.

The J gene is TRBJ1-5, the V gene TRBV23-1, with TRBD1 identical over 9 bases. TRBV23-1 is assigned to the ORF class and has an uncertain function. Trimming removed 8 bases from V and 6 bases from J; junction bases left unmatched: 8. This CDR3 contains 14 residues. The CDR3 reads CASLYRGPGQPQHF. CDR3 nucleotides: TGCGCCAGCCTTTACAGGGGGCCAGGTCAGCCCCAGCATTTT.

This clone was seen a few times. V and J are TRBV28 and TRBJ2-6; D might be TRBD1 or TRBD2, each matching 5 bases. The V end lost 5 bases, the J end lost 0 bases, and 14 bases lay between the germline ends. Per germline, CDR1 MDHEN and CDR2 SYDVKM. This CDR3 spans 17 amino acids. CDR3 bases: TGTGCCAGCAGTCCCCGGGACGGCAACTCTGGGGCCAACGTCCTGACTTTC. Protein product: CASSPRDGNSGANVLTF.